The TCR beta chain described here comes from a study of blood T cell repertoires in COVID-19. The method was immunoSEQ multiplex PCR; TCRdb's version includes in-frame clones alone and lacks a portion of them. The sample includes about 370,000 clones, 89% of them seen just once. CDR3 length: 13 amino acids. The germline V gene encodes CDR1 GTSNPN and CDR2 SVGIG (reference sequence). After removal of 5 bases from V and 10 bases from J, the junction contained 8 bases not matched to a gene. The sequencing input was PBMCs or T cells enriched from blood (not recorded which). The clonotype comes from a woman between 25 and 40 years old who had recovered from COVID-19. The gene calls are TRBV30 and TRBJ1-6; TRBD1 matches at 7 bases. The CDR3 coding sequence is TGTGCCTGGGGGACAGAGGTTGAATCACCCCTCCACTTT. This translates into CAWGTEVESPLHF.